Sequencing of this T cell receptor beta chain was carried out in a study of cytomegalovirus exposure and HLA in healthy donors. On the study more broadly: Across 350 to 500 genotyped donors, 81% landed in the Caucasian-associated ancestry cluster.

The PCR contained 60 Vbeta and 13 Jbeta primers. Data came from immunoSEQ multiplex PCR; TCRdb stores just in-frame clones and leaves some out. The repertoire has approximately 110,000 clones, roughly 14% of them found once; the top ten carry 1.9%. Remarks on this clone: Its target is unknown.

Germline V gene lookup returns CDR1 SGHDN and CDR2 FVKESK. The CDR3 loop spans 12 amino acids. V shed 1 base and J shed 5 bases, with 3 bases lying between them. Study-level results: Sequencing artifact likely explains a cluster of highly shared sequence variants. DRB1 had the most TCR associations and HLA-C the fewest, a later analysis found, with rates varying by HLA locus. Researchers reported in a later analysis that common viral pathogens appeared linked to several top clusters.

Material: PBMCs. The TCR sequence derives from a woman under 30 in good health and CMV-seronegative. The chain couples TRBV14 to TRBJ1-5; D call uncertain. The CDR3 is CASSQGDQPQHF. The CDR3 nucleotides are TGTGCCAGCAGCCAAGGAGATCAGCCCCAGCATTTT.